This T cell receptor (beta chain) appears in the sequencing data of a study of blood T cell repertoires in COVID-19. As for the study in general: T cells, B-cell-depleted T cells, or PBMCs supplied cDNA or gDNA.

The CDR3 is 14 amino acids. The germline V gene has CDR1 MGHRA and CDR2 YSYEKL. The V gene lost 0 bases and the J gene lost 2 bases, with 8 bases spanning the gap. This clone has more than one count but fewer than ten. Sequencing was performed with immunoSEQ multiplex PCR; in TCRdb, only in-frame clones are kept and a portion is missing. The sample has tens of thousands of clones, approximately 88% seen once. This clonotype was sampled from a human donor in a cohort sampled during active COVID-19. V gene TRBV4-1 combines with J gene TRBJ2-7, with a tentative D call TRBD1 (6 bases). Sequenced material: peripheral blood. CDR3 sequence: CASSQDRTAYEQYF. In DNA form, the CDR3 reads TGCGCCAGCAGCCAAGATCGGACAGCCTACGAGCAGTACTTC.